This is a list of T cell receptor beta chains from one sample in a study of beta chain features in type 1 diabetes. Sequencing used immunoSEQ multiplex PCR; TCRdb keeps in-frame clones, though not all of them. Of about 640,000 clones detected, roughly 12% appear once; the ten largest clones hold 0.09% to 0.15%. Material: naive CD4+ T cells from blood. The receptor set was obtained from a man aged 25 to 45 with type 1 diabetes. CDR3s leave out the opening cysteine and the closing phenylalanine or tryptophan. A D gene is named only where the DNA matches it firmly.

d_call | v_call | cdr3_aa
NA | TRBV19 | ASSNGEEKGTGELF
NA | TRBV7-6 | ASSADRFSGANVLT
NA | TRBV4-3 | ASSDSGNTIY
NA | TRBV9 | ASRDRDHPSRHGELF
NA | TRBV23-1 | ASRQSALRSTDTQY
NA | TRBV19 | ASTRTENTGELF
NA | TRBV29-1 | SVDEGTLEDEQF
TRBD2 | TRBV30 | AWSVPLGGGAPYNEQF
NA | TRBV7-4 | ASIECMTSTDTQY
NA | TRBV7-2 | ASSLSGANYGYT
TRBD2 | TRBV7-2 | ASGPSGVYEQY
NA | TRBV10-2 | ASSMVLSEQY
NA | TRBV7-8 | ASSLAFSRSGANVLT
NA | TRBV9 | ASSTDTYNEQF
NA | TRBV6-6 | ASSYGVASTYEQY
NA | TRBV4-2 | ASSQGGSNYGYT
NA | TRBV18 | ASSPLDSPNEKLF
TRBD1 | TRBV29-1 | SVDRGSYNEQF
NA | TRBV4-3 | ASSPRLEWGTQY
TRBD2 | TRBV4-1 | ASSQDSASGSYNEQF
NA | TRBV29-1 | SVVEGGRHEQY
NA | TRBV6-5 | ASSYSGRVGPYEQY
TRBD1 | TRBV13 | ASSPPRGQGSSYEQY
NA | TRBV6-6 | ASSPLGQYEQY
NA | TRBV9 | ASSADPSSYNEQF
TRBD1 | TRBV11-2 | ASRGQGDSPLH
TRBD2 | TRBV11-2 | ASSLGASGGPFSDQY